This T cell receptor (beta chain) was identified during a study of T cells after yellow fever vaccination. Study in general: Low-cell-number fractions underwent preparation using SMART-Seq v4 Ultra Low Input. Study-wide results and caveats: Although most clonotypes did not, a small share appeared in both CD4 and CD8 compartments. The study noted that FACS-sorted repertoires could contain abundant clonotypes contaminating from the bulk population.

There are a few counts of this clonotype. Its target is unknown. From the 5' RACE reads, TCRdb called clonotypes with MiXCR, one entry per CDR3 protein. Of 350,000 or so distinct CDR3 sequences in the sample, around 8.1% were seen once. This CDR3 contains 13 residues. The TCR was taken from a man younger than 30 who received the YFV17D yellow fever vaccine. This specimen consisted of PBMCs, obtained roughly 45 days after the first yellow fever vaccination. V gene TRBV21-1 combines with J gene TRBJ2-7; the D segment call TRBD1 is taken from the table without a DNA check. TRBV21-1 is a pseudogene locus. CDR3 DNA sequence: TGTGCCAGCAACTCGGGACAGAACTACGAGCAGTACTTC. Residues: CASNSGQNYEQYF.